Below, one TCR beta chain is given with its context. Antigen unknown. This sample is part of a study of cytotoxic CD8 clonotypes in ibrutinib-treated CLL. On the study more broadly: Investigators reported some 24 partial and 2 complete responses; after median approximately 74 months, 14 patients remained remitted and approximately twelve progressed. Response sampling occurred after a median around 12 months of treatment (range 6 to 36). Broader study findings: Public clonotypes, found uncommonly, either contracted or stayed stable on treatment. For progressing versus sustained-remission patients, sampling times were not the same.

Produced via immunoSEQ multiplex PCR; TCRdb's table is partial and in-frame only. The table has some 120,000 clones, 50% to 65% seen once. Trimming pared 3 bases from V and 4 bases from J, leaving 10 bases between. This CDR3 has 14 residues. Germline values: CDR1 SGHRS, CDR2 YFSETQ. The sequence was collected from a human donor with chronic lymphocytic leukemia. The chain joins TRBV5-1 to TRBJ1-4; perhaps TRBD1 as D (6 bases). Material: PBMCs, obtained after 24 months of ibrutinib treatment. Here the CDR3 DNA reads TGCGCCAGCAGCTGGCAGGGACATAATGAAAAACTGTTTTTT. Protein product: CASSWQGHNEKLFF.